These 21 T cell receptor beta chains share one sample of origin, sequenced in a study of neoadjuvant anti-PD-1 for oral cavity cancer. The data were produced by immunoSEQ multiplex PCR, yet TCRdb's version contains in-frame clones alone and is incomplete. The sample lists some 15,000 clones, 65% to 75% seen once, with approximately 2.8% in the top ten. The sequenced sample was PBMCs, obtained before nivolumab (anti-PD-1) treatment. These receptors all stem from a person between 35 and 79 years old with oral cavity squamous cell carcinoma.

The rearrangement joins TRBV5-1 to TRBJ1-2; D perhaps matches TRBD1 (6 bases). The CDR3 spans 16 residues. The germline V gene has CDR1 SGHRS and CDR2 YFSETQ. Trimming shortened V by 4 bases and J by 5 bases, and 21 bases separated the two germline ends. DNA of the CDR3: TGCGCCAGCAGCCCACTCGGTGGACAGAGAAGTTATGGCTACACCTTC. This gives the protein CASSPLGGQRSYGYTF.

The rearrangement uses TRBV9 and TRBJ1-1; D is unresolved. The V gene lost 1 base and the J gene lost 2 bases, with 6 bases spanning the gap. The CDR3 is 13 amino acids. Germline V lookup: CDR1 SGDLS, CDR2 YYNGEE. The CDR3 sequence: CASSVMGNTEAFF. CDR3 coding DNA: TGTGCCAGCAGCGTAATGGGTAACACTGAAGCTTTCTTT. Filled out from reference TRBV9 and TRBJ1-1, the complete variable domain reads DSGVTQTPKHLITATGQRVTLRCSPRSGDLSVYWYQQSLDQGLQFLIQYYNGEERAKGNILERFSAQQFPDLHSELNLSSLELGDSALYFCASSVMGNTEAFFGQGTRLTVV.

This rearrangement joins TRBV4-1 to TRBJ2-3, with 9 bases lining up with TRBD2. V was clipped by 3 bases and J by 4 bases; unmatched bases: 11. Germline assignment: CDR1 MGHRA and CDR2 YSYEKL. There are 17 residues in the CDR3. The DNA of the CDR3 is TGCGCCAGCAGCCAGGTTAGCGCGGGAGGGCCCGCAGATACGCAGTATTTT. Its translation: CASSQVSAGGPADTQYF.

This clone was counted once. The chain has TRBV5-1 and TRBJ2-7; either TRBD1 or TRBD2 may supply D (5 bases each). The germline V gene has CDR1 SGHRS and CDR2 YFSETQ. Trimming removed 2 bases at V and 1 base at J, with 13 bases between. The CDR3 totals 15 residues. The DNA of the CDR3 is TGCGCCAGCAGCTTTGGACACCCGGGGTCCTACGAGCAGTACTTC. Encoded protein: CASSFGHPGSYEQYF.

The chain is built from TRBV15 and TRBJ1-1, with 8 nucleotides matching TRBD1. The length of the CDR3 is 15 residues. V was clipped by 6 bases and J by 1 base; unmatched bases: 7. The germline CDR1 and CDR2 sequences are LNHNV and YYDKDF (reference sequence). The CDR3 spells CATRNRQGTNTEAFF. The CDR3 DNA reads as TGTGCCACCAGGAACCGACAGGGGACGAACACTGAAGCTTTCTTT.

In its sample, this clone was seen a few times. The chain links TRBV27 to TRBJ1-6; D remains ambiguous. CDR3 length: 13 residues. Per the germline V gene, CDR1 is MNHEY and CDR2 is SMNVEV (reference sequence). V dropped 2 bases and J dropped 7 bases, with 6 bases sitting between them. This CDR3 is CASSLRHNSPLHF. The CDR3 nucleotides are TGTGCCAGCAGTTTAAGGCACAATTCACCCCTCCACTTT.

The chain has TRBV15 and TRBJ2-5; no clear D gene. V shed 0 bases and J shed 4 bases, with 9 bases lying between them. In germline, CDR1 is LNHNV, CDR2 YYDKDF (reference sequence). The CDR3 consists of 14 residues. The CDR3: CATSRDQSAETQYF. CDR3 nucleotides: TGTGCCACCAGCAGAGATCAATCGGCAGAGACCCAGTACTTC.

This sequence joins TRBV5-1 and TRBJ2-3, with 10 positions matching TRBD1. Germline V CDR1 and CDR2: SGHRS, YFSETQ. The CDR3 runs to 15 residues. V lost 4 bases to trimming and J lost 5 bases; unmatched junction nucleotides: 7. The CDR3 sequence is CASSQTGGEVDTQYF. In DNA form, the CDR3 reads TGCGCCAGCAGCCAGACAGGGGGCGAGGTAGATACGCAGTATTTT.

This rearrangement joins TRBV6-5 to TRBJ1-1; D is uncertain. V was trimmed by 2 bases and J by 0 bases, leaving 13 bases between them. This CDR3 is 16 amino acids long. The germline V gene has CDR1 MNHEY and CDR2 SVGAGI. Here the CDR3 DNA reads TGTGCCAGCAGTTACGGGCGTCCCCCTCTGAACACTGAAGCTTTCTTT. Protein product: CASSYGRPPLNTEAFF.

The genes are TRBV7-9 and TRBJ1-2, with D possibly being TRBD1 (6 bases). V gave up 1 base and J gave up 2 bases, with 17 bases separating them. This CDR3 is built from 17 residues. Germline loops: CDR1 SEHNR, CDR2 FQNEAQ (reference sequence). CDR3 sequence: CASSLDGNYQGNYGYTF. The CDR3 coding sequence is TGTGCCAGCAGCTTAGATGGGAATTACCAGGGGAACTATGGCTACACCTTC. The whole variable domain, remainder taken from reference TRBV7-9 and TRBJ1-2, is DTGVSQNPRHKITKRGQNVTFRCDPISEHNRLYWYRQTLGQGPEFLTYFQNEAQLEKSRLLSDRFSAERPKGSFSTLEIQRTEQGDSAMYLCASSLDGNYQGNYGYTFGSGTRLTVV.

This clone was recorded once. The chain recombines TRBV7-2 with TRBJ1-4; 10 bases map to TRBD1. Germline V gene lookup returns CDR1 SGHTA and CDR2 FQGNSA. This CDR3 has 13 residues. V lost 5 bases to trimming and J lost 7 bases; unmatched junction nucleotides: 1. The CDR3 region is CASSRDRGEKLFF. CDR3 nucleotides: TGTGCCAGCAGCCGGGACAGGGGTGAAAAACTGTTTTTT. Drawing the rest from reference TRBV7-2 and TRBJ1-4, the complete variable domain is GAGVSQSPSNKVTEKGKDVELRCDPISGHTALYWYRQSLGQGLEFLIYFQGNSAPDKSGLPSDRFSAERTGGSVSTLTIQRTQQEDSAVYLCASSRDRGEKLFFGSGTQLSVL.

The count of this clone is one. The chain is built from TRBV30 and TRBJ2-7, with 7 bases fitting TRBD1. The germline CDR1 and CDR2 sequences are GTSNPN and SVGIG (reference sequence). The CDR3 totals 14 residues. Losses at the gene ends were 3 bases for V and 5 bases for J; bases not matched to a gene: 10. Here the CDR3 DNA reads TGTGCCTGGAGACGAAAGACAGGGCTACACGAGCAGTACTTC. Protein sequence: CAWRRKTGLHEQYF.

The rearrangement joins TRBV5-5 to TRBJ1-2, with 7 positions matching TRBD1. CDR1 is SGHKS and CDR2 is YYEKEE in the germline V gene (reference sequence). This CDR3 is 15 amino acids long. The ends lost 1 base at V and 2 bases at J; junction bases unmatched: 5. CDR3 protein: CASSLMLQGNYGYTF. CDR3 bases: TGTGCCAGCAGCTTGATGCTACAGGGGAACTATGGCTACACCTTC.

This rearrangement joins TRBV5-6 to TRBJ1-5; D uncertain. The CDR3 sequence is 16 residues long. With 1 base removed from V and 4 bases from J, the gap between germline ends came to 15 bases. Germline V gene sequence: CDR1 SGHDT, CDR2 YYEEEE. The DNA for the CDR3 is TGTGCCAGCAGCTTGTATCAAGGGAGGATGAATCAGCCCCAGCATTTT. Its translation: CASSLYQGRMNQPQHF.

CDR3 nucleotide sequence: TGCGCCAGCAGCTTAAGTCCCTCCCGCGGGGAGACCCAGTACTTC. It specifies CASSLSPSRGETQYF. The rearrangement uses TRBV5-1 and TRBJ2-5, with D perhaps matching TRBD2 (5 bases). The V gene's germline CDR1 is SGHRS and CDR2 YFSETQ. The ends were cut back, 2 bases at V and 5 bases at J, with 16 bases in the middle. This CDR3 is built from 15 residues.

This clone was counted a single time. The genes are TRBV7-8 and TRBJ1-5; the D is unclear. Looked up from germline, CDR1 is SGHVS and CDR2 is FQNEAQ. The CDR3 extends over 14 amino acids. Trimming took off 5 bases at V and 0 bases at J, with 8 bases between the two ends. The CDR3 region is CASSARGSNQPQHF. The CDR3 DNA follows: TGTGCCAGCAGCGCCCGGGGTAGCAATCAGCCCCAGCATTTT. The variable domain in full, completed from reference TRBV7-8 and TRBJ1-5, reads GAGVSQSPRYKVAKRGQDVALRCDPISGHVSLFWYQQALGQGPEFLTYFQNEAQLDKSGLPSDRFFAERPEGSVSTLKIQRTQQEDSAVYLCASSARGSNQPQHFGDGTRLSIL.

The chain has TRBV27 and TRBJ1-6; 8 bases are a match to TRBD1. The CDR3 extends over 18 amino acids. Per germline, CDR1 MNHEY and CDR2 SMNVEV (reference sequence). Losses at the gene ends were 0 bases for V and 1 base for J; bases not matched to a gene: 5. The CDR3 DNA reads TGTGCCAGCAGTTTATCTATCCAGGGGGCTTCCTATAATTCACCCCTCCACTTT. Its translation is CASSLSIQGASYNSPLHF.

This rearrangement joins TRBV19 to TRBJ1-1; tentatively, D is TRBD1 (5 bases). This CDR3 contains 17 residues. Germline CDR1 reads LNHDA; CDR2 reads SQIVND (reference sequence). V was shortened by 5 bases and J by 0 bases, with 19 bases between the two germline ends. CDR3 DNA: TGTGCCAGTAGTCCGGAGGGGATACTAACAATGAACACTGAAGCTTTCTTT. Translating it yields CASSPEGILTMNTEAFF.

This clone has a single count. J is TRBJ2-2 and V is TRBV7-8; TRBD1 matches 10 bases. Germline V gene sequence: CDR1 SGHVS, CDR2 FQNEAQ. V lost 6 bases, J lost 3 bases, and 4 bases stayed unmatched. This CDR3 region has 15 residues. CDR3 protein: CASRPGQGYTGELFF. CDR3 nucleotides: TGTGCCAGCAGGCCGGGACAGGGGTACACCGGGGAGCTGTTTTTT. Variable domain in full (rest from reference TRBV7-8 and TRBJ2-2): GAGVSQSPRYKVAKRGQDVALRCDPISGHVSLFWYQQALGQGPEFLTYFQNEAQLDKSGLPSDRFFAERPEGSVSTLKIQRTQQEDSAVYLCASRPGQGYTGELFFGEGSRLTVL.

This chain links TRBV19 with TRBJ1-5; no firm D call. The CDR3 covers 14 residues. Germline V gene lookup returns CDR1 LNHDA and CDR2 SQIVND (reference sequence). V was cut by 3 bases and J by 4 bases, with 10 bases left in between. For the CDR3, the DNA is TGTGCCAGTAGTATCAGTCAGTCGAATCAGCCCCAGCATTTT. Its protein product is CASSISQSNQPQHF. Complete variable domain (other parts from reference TRBV19 and TRBJ1-5): DGGITQSPKYLFRKEGQNVTLSCEQNLNHDAMYWYRQDPGQGLRLIYYSQIVNDFQKGDIAEGYSVSREKKESFPLTVTSAQKNPTAFYLCASSISQSNQPQHFGDGTRLSIL.

The genes are TRBV6-4 and TRBJ1-2; TRBD1 aligns across 8 bases. The ends lost 2 bases at V and 14 bases at J; junction bases unmatched: 13. Looked up from germline, CDR1 is MRHNA and CDR2 is SNTAGT. CDR3 length: 14 amino acids. CDR3 in DNA: TGTGCCAGCAGTGACCCAGGACAGGGAAATAAGAGGACCTTC. This translates into CASSDPGQGNKRTF.